These 10 T cell receptor beta chains were all obtained from the same sample, sequenced in a study of T cells in women clearing cervical HPV infection. Some clones are missing from TCRdb's copy, which holds only in-frame ones; the method was immunoSEQ multiplex PCR. The sample is made up of around 31,000 clones, and the top ten hold about 3% of it. The source material was blood buffy coat. These receptors were obtained from a woman aged 18 to 75 with a cervical HPV16 infection that either progressed to CIN3+ or cleared (not recorded which).

Regarding this clone: The read ends 3 residues early relative to the CDR3; the germline J gene fills the gap. The chain has TRBV29-1 and TRBJ2-3; 11 bases line up with TRBD1. After removal of 7 bases from V and 4 bases from J, the junction contained 10 bases not matched to a gene. The CDR3 extends over 15 amino acids. CDR1 and CDR2 (germline): SQVTM, ANQGSEA. Incomplete CDR3 DNA: TGCAGCGCTCACAAGAGGGGACAGGGGGCAGATACG. It codes for CSAHKRGQGADT. The entire CDR3 protein reads CSAHKRGQGADTQYF.

As concerns this clone: The CDR3 end is not reached by the read, which stops 3 residues before it; the germline J gene fills it in. This sequence joins TRBV18 and TRBJ2-3; 8 positions match TRBD2. Trimming removed 1 base from V and 3 bases from J; junction bases left unmatched: 3. The length of the CDR3 is 15 residues. Germline CDR1 and CDR2: KGHSH and LQKENI. The CDR3 loop reads CASSPLAGRTDTQYF. The sequenced CDR3 bases are TGTGCCAGCTCACCACTAGCGGGGAGGACAGATACG.

A note on this clone: The CDR3 extends 3 residues past the end of the read, so its final part is completed from the germline J gene. The chain is built from TRBV2 and TRBJ1-1; unclear D gene. The germline V gene has CDR1 SNHLY and CDR2 FYNNEI. The V gene lost 6 bases and the J gene lost 6 bases, with 11 bases spanning the gap. The CDR3 consists of 12 residues. This CDR3 is CASSISLAEAFF. The CDR3 bases that were read are TGTGCCAGCAGCATAAGTCTAGCTGAA.

To note about this clone: One end of the junction varies from germline; a read error may be responsible. The read gets to within 3 residues of the CDR3 end, and the germline J gene fills in the rest. This sequence joins TRBV7-2 and TRBJ1-2, with TRBD1 as a possible D gene (6 bases). Germline CDR1 reads SGHTA; CDR2 reads FQGNSA. The CDR3 contains 15 residues. CDR3 sequence: CASSLASGGAYDYTF. The sequenced CDR3 bases are TGTGCCAGCAGCTTAGCCAGCGGGGGGGCCTATGAC.

Turning to this clone: The read comes to an end 3 residues before the CDR3 does, leaving the germline J gene to fill in the end. The rearrangement uses TRBV18 and TRBJ1-2, with a tentative D call TRBD1 (5 bases). CDR3 length: 14 amino acids. Per germline, CDR1 KGHSH and CDR2 LQKENI. V dropped 3 bases and J dropped 3 bases, with 11 bases sitting between them. Incomplete CDR3 DNA: TGTGCCAGCTCACCCTCGGGAGGGGACTATGGC. It is translated as CASSPSGGDYG. Given in full, the CDR3 is CASSPSGGDYGYTF.

Notes on this clone: Read sequence stops 3 residues before the CDR3 end, and the germline J gene provides the missing end. The chain is built from TRBV5-1 and TRBJ2-3; 7 bases map to TRBD1. The CDR3 sequence is 12 residues long. After removal of 4 bases from V and 4 bases from J, the junction contained 0 bases not matched to a gene. The germline V gene encodes CDR1 SGHRS and CDR2 YFSETQ. CDR3 residues: CASSGTADTQYF. The part of the CDR3 DNA that was read is TGCGCCAGCAGCGGGACAGCAGATACG.

With regard to this clone: The missing CDR3 end, 3 residues past where the read stops, is filled in from the germline J gene. The chain has TRBV7-2 and TRBJ1-2; TRBD1 agrees at 8 bases. This CDR3 has 13 residues. Trimming removed 5 bases from V and 6 bases from J; junction bases left unmatched: 5. CDR1 is SGHTA and CDR2 is FQGNSA in the germline V gene. CDR3 DNA, as far as it was read: TGTGCCAGCAGCGGGAGGACAGGGCATGGC. Translation: CASSGRTGHG. The full CDR3 sequence reads CASSGRTGHGYTF.

To note about this clone: Coverage ceases 3 residues before the CDR3 finishes, and the germline J gene fills in the end. The J gene is TRBJ2-2, the V gene TRBV20-1, with 8 bases lining up with TRBD2. Germline V lookup: CDR1 DFQATT, CDR2 SNEGSKA (reference sequence). J lost 4 bases, V lost 6 bases, and 7 bases had no gene match. The CDR3 consists of 14 residues. CDR3: CSAHPGGLTGELFF. The CDR3 bases that were read are TGCAGTGCCCACCCGGGGGGGCTCACCGGGGAG.

Remarks on this clone: Sequencing ends 3 residues short of the CDR3 end; the germline J gene provides the rest. V and J are TRBV7-8 and TRBJ2-3; D may be TRBD1 (5 bases). The CDR3 contains 11 residues. CDR1 SGHVS and CDR2 FQNEAQ come from the germline V gene. CDR3: CASSQLGAQYF. The DNA read from the CDR3 is TGTGCCAGCAGCCAATTAGGGGCG.

In regard to this clone: At one boundary the junction diverges from the germline segment, which might be a read error. The DNA ends 3 residues before the CDR3 does, and the rest of the CDR3 is filled in from the germline J gene. The sample holds other DNA sequences that translate to the same CDR3. The chain joins TRBV20-1 to TRBJ2-3, with 11 nucleotides matching TRBD2. The CDR3 totals 15 residues. Germline loops: CDR1 DFQATT, CDR2 SNEGSKA (reference sequence). Incomplete CDR3 DNA: TGCAGCGCTAGAGATCCGGCTAGCGGGGGGGATACG. Translation: CSARDPASGGDT. The CDR3 in full is CSARDPASGGDTQYF.